This TCR beta chain was recovered during a study of long-term antiretroviral therapy in people with HIV. Study results and limitations: Clones that expanded before ART (that is, prior to treatment) dominated the repertoire at all time points.

For this clone: Its cognate antigen is unknown.

The CDR3 spans 16 residues. Germline-derived CDR1 and CDR2 are SGDLS and YYNGEE. Trimming cost V 0 bases and J 2 bases, with 15 bases left between them. Runs used v3.0 of the immunoSEQ assay and were done at survey level. Here immunoSEQ multiplex PCR was the method, and the copy in TCRdb shows in-frame clones only, minus some. The sample has roughly 17,000 clones, roughly nine tenths seen once. Sequenced here: unsorted PBMCs, sampled 3 years after starting antiretroviral therapy. The chain has TRBV9 and TRBJ2-7; possibly TRBD2 for D (7 bases). The receptor was isolated from a man aged 45 to 65 with HIV. CDR3 sequence: CASSVATGGGPYEQYF. CDR3 DNA sequence: TGTGCCAGCAGCGTAGCTACGGGGGGCGGTCCCTACGAGCAGTACTTC.